These 17 T cell receptor beta chains were all obtained from the same sample, sequenced in a study of blood T cell repertoires in COVID-19 (dated by TCRdb to the early 2020s). The library was built by means of the immunoSEQ multiplex PCR assay. The immuneACCESS repertoire file appears here via TCRdb, limited to in-frame rearrangements. These files lack a portion of the clones; in checked studies, under half of the deficit traces to unresolved V genes, and the cause of the others is not known. Recorded for this sample are roughly 200,000 clones; about 88% of them occurred a single time. The top ten clonotypes cover about 2.6% of the sample. Sequenced material: peripheral blood. The origin of the receptors is a man in his forties with active or convalescent COVID-19.

For this clone: A read error may produce the germline difference seen at one junction end. The rearrangement links TRBV7-7 to TRBJ2-4; 7 nucleotides align to TRBD1. CDR1 is SSHAT and CDR2 is FNYEAQ in the germline V gene (reference sequence). This CDR3 comprises 11 residues. The CDR3 coding sequence is TGTGCTAGCAGCTCCGGGACAGAGTTGGTGTTC. Translated, it gives CASSSGTELVF. The variable domain in full, completed from reference TRBV7-7 and TRBJ2-4, reads GAGVSQSPRYKVTKRGQDVTLRCDPISSHATLYWYQQALGQGPEFLTYFNYEAQPDKSGLPSDRFSAERPEGSISTLTIQRTEQRDSAMYRCASSSGTELVFGAGTRLSVL.

The rearrangement joins TRBV5-1 to TRBJ2-2, with D uncertain. The CDR3 runs to 15 residues. Trimming pared 8 bases from V and 7 bases from J, leaving 21 bases between. The V gene's germline CDR1 is SGHRS and CDR2 YFSETQ. The DNA of the CDR3 is TGCGCCAGTCAGCTTGGGTCGAGGATGGGCGGGGAGCTGTTTTTT. This gives the protein CASQLGSRMGGELFF.

This chain connects TRBV28 to TRBJ1-1, with 8 bases lining up with TRBD1. Germline V gene lookup returns CDR1 MDHEN and CDR2 SYDVKM. CDR3 size: 15 residues. V trimming: 8 bases; J trimming: 7 bases; junction bases outside the gene matches: 15. CDR3 bases: TGTGCCAGCGCGATCTCCGGGACAGGTCTGTATGAAGCTTTCTTT. Translated, it gives CASAISGTGLYEAFF.

CDR3 residues: CASSQGLAGGLSTDTQYF. The CDR3 DNA sequence: TGCGCCAGCAGCCAGGGACTAGCGGGGGGGCTAAGCACAGATACGCAGTATTTT. The V gene is TRBV4-1, the J gene TRBJ2-3, with 16 bases that match TRBD2. Losses at the gene ends were 3 bases for V and 0 bases for J; bases not matched to a gene: 3. CDR3 length: 18 residues. CDR1 is MGHRA and CDR2 is YSYEKL in the germline V gene.

The chain uses TRBV7-9 and TRBJ1-3, with 9 positions matching TRBD1. J lost 4 bases, V lost 5 bases, and 6 bases had no gene match. The CDR3 is 15 residues long. Looked up from germline, CDR1 is SEHNR and CDR2 is FQNEAQ (reference sequence). The chain's CDR3 is CASSPRDRDGNTIYF. For the CDR3, the DNA is TGTGCCAGCAGCCCCCGGGACAGGGACGGAAACACCATATATTTT.

J is TRBJ1-2 and V is TRBV19; TRBD1 might be the D (5 bases). The germline V and J ends were trimmed by 5 bases and 2 bases, with 9 bases remaining between them. The CDR3 contains 13 residues. The germline V gene encodes CDR1 LNHDA and CDR2 SQIVND (reference sequence). The CDR3 nucleotides are TGTGCCAGTAGTCCCCAGGGCAACTATGGCTACACCTTC. Translated, it gives CASSPQGNYGYTF.

Here the CDR3 reads CATSRGGSASGADTQYF. The CDR3 DNA sequence: TGTGCCACCAGCAGAGGGGGTAGCGCGTCCGGAGCAGATACGCAGTATTTT. This chain uses TRBV15 with TRBJ2-3, with a tentative D call TRBD2 (5 bases). Germline V CDR1 and CDR2: LNHNV, YYDKDF (reference sequence). With 1 base removed from V and 4 bases from J, the gap between germline ends came to 18 bases. The CDR3 runs 17 residues.

J is TRBJ1-6 and V is TRBV3-1 (or the pseudogene TRBV3-2); perhaps TRBD1 as D (5 bases). The germline V gene encodes CDR1 LGHDT and CDR2 YNNKEL (reference sequence). The CDR3 consists of 15 residues. V was trimmed by 0 bases and J by 9 bases, leaving 12 bases between them. CDR3 residues: CASSQDSGLGSPLHF. CDR3 coding DNA: TGTGCCAGCAGCCAAGATTCAGGGCTTGGTTCACCCCTCCACTTT.

The chain links TRBV6-5 to TRBJ1-2, with D possibly being TRBD1 (6 bases). The germline CDR1 and CDR2 sequences are MNHEY and SVGAGI. V lost 7 bases and J lost 1, with 16 bases in between. CDR3 size: 15 residues. The CDR3 DNA sequence: TGTGCCAGCAAACACCCCGGGACACTTAACTATGGCTACACCTTC. Residues: CASKHPGTLNYGYTF.

The chain has TRBV18 and TRBJ2-1; 8 bases map to TRBD2. The CDR3 sequence is 16 residues long. Germline V gene lookup returns CDR1 KGHSH and CDR2 LQKENI. J gave up 5 bases and V 4 bases, and 10 bases lay outside the gene matches. The CDR3 region is CASSQQRGGRNNEQFF. CDR3 nucleotides: TGTGCCAGCTCACAACAACGGGGGGGCCGAAACAATGAGCAGTTCTTC.

This chain uses TRBV11-1 with TRBJ2-2; D ambiguous. Germline lookup yields CDR1 SGHAT and CDR2 FQDESV (reference sequence). Trimming stripped 2 bases from V and 2 bases from J, with 12 bases between. The CDR3 runs 16 residues. CDR3 in amino acids: CASSLKAKPNTGELFF. The DNA for the CDR3 is TGTGCCAGCAGCTTAAAAGCCAAGCCAAACACCGGGGAGCTGTTTTTT.

This clone is a singleton in its sample. The J gene is TRBJ1-5, the V gene TRBV4-1; D gene ambiguous. Looked up from germline, CDR1 is MGHRA and CDR2 is YSYEKL. CDR3 length: 14 amino acids. Deletions cut 2 bases from V and 0 bases from J, with 5 bases between. CDR3 amino acids: CASSQSFSNQPQHF. The CDR3 coding sequence is TGCGCCAGCAGCCAATCCTTTAGCAATCAGCCCCAGCATTTT.

This clone was observed a single time. The chain recombines TRBV4-1 with TRBJ1-3, with 7 positions matching TRBD1. Germline V gene sequence: CDR1 MGHRA, CDR2 YSYEKL. V shed 6 bases and J 4 bases; nucleotides not matched to a gene: 6. The CDR3 is 14 amino acids. In DNA form, the CDR3 reads TGCGCCAGCAGTACAGGGACAGCCGGAAACACCATATATTTT. Protein sequence: CASSTGTAGNTIYF.

The genes are TRBV5-1 and TRBJ1-2; 7 bases agree with TRBD1. Trimming took 4 bases from V and 2 from J; bases not matched to a gene: 8. The germline CDR1 and CDR2 sequences are SGHRS and YFSETQ. The CDR3 sequence is 15 residues long. The chain's CDR3 is CASSPGQNQNYGYTF. The CDR3 nucleotides are TGCGCCAGCAGCCCGGGACAGAACCAAAACTATGGCTACACCTTC.

This rearrangement joins TRBV5-1 to TRBJ2-5; perhaps TRBD1 as D (6 bases). The CDR3 covers 14 residues. Trimming removed 2 bases at V and 5 bases at J, with 13 bases between. The germline V gene encodes CDR1 SGHRS and CDR2 YFSETQ. The CDR3 reads CASSLQGTRETQYF. The CDR3 region has the DNA TGCGCCAGCAGCTTACAGGGTACTCGGGAGACCCAGTACTTC.

The chain recombines TRBV4-2 with TRBJ1-3; maybe TRBD1 (6 bases). Germline V gene lookup returns CDR1 LGHNA and CDR2 YNFKEQ. Trimming left V 0 bases short and J 4 bases short, with 19 bases between. The CDR3 length is 18 residues. The CDR3 DNA is TGTGCCAGCAGCCAAGATCCGGTTGGGGGCGCCCGCGGAAACACCATATATTTT. Its protein is CASSQDPVGGARGNTIYF.

V and J are TRBV24-1 and TRBJ1-1, with D unclear. CDR1 and CDR2 from the germline V gene are KGHDR and SFDVKD. Trimming left V 7 bases short and J 0 bases short, with 8 bases between. The CDR3 extends over 13 amino acids. CDR3 residues: CATSGPMNTEAFF. CDR3 coding DNA: TGTGCCACCAGCGGTCCCATGAACACTGAAGCTTTCTTT.